This T cell receptor (beta chain) appears in the sequencing data of a study of cytomegalovirus exposure and HLA in healthy donors. The study's findings and limits: A missense variant in DCLRE1C was later tied to TCR beta V- and J-gene trimming.

On this clone: The antigen is undetermined.

PCR employed 60 Vbeta and 13 Jbeta primers. Produced via immunoSEQ multiplex PCR; TCRdb's table is partial and in-frame only. The sample lists 90,000 to 150,000 clones, roughly 70% occurring once. V was trimmed by 8 bases and J by 3 bases, leaving 11 bases between them. Germline-derived CDR1 and CDR2 are KGHSH and LQKENI. There are 13 residues in the CDR3. Material: PBMCs. This sequence originates from a woman aged 40 to 49 in good health and CMV-seropositive. The chain links TRBV18 to TRBJ1-5, with a weak D call TRBD1 (6 bases). The chain's CDR3 is CASRRQDNQPQHF. The DNA of the CDR3 is TGTGCCAGCCGCCGACAGGACAATCAGCCCCAGCATTTT.